This T cell receptor beta chain originates from a study of prognosis after radiotherapy for stage I lung cancer. V was clipped by 1 base and J by 9 bases; unmatched bases: 14. This CDR3 region has 16 residues. Germline-derived CDR1 and CDR2 are SGHAT and FQNNGV. This clonotype was picked up many times. Investigators drew six milliliters of peripheral blood at each of two time points. The authors amplified TCR beta CDR3 from genomic DNA using two-round multiplex PCR. Amplification during the initial PCR round employed primers specific to each TRBV and TRBJ gene. MiXCR, applied by TCRdb to the multiplex PCR reads, yields one record per CDR3 protein. The sample carries some 25,000 distinct CDR3 sequences, 30% to 45% recorded once.

V is TRBV11-2 and J is TRBJ1-2; 7 positions agree with TRBD1. The sample was PBMCs, taken before or after stereotactic body radiation therapy (not recorded which). This clonotype was sampled from a donor aged 50 or older with non-small cell lung cancer. In nucleotides, the CDR3 is TGTGCCAGCAGCTTAGGTTTCGGGGACAGAACGAGGCGCTACACCTTC. It encodes CASSLGFGDRTRRYTF.